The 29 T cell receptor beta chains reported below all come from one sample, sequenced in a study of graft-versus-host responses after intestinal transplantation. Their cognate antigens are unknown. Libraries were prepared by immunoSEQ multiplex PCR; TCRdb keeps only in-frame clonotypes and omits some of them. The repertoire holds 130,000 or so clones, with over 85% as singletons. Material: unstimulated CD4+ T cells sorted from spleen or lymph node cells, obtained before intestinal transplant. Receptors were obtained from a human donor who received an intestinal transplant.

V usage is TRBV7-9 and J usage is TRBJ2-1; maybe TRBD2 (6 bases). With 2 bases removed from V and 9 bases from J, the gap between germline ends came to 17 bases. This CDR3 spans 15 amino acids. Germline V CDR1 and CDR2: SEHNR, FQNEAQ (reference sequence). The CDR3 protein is CASSLREPGFGEQFF. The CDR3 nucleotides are TGTGCCAGCAGCTTACGGGAGCCGGGTTTCGGTGAGCAGTTCTTC.

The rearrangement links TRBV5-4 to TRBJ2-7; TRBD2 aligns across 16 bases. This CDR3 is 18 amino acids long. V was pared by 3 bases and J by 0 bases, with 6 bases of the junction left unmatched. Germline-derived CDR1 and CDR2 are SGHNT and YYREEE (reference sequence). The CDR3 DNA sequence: TGTGCCAGCAGCTCCGGGGGACTAGCGGGGGGGATCTCCTACGAGCAGTACTTC. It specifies CASSSGGLAGGISYEQYF.

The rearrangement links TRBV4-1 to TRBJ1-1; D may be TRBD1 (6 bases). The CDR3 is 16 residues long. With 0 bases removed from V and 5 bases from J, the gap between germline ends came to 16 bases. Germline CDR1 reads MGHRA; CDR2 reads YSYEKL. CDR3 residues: CASSQDGRAGDTEAFF. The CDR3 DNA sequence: TGCGCCAGCAGCCAAGATGGGAGGGCAGGGGATACTGAAGCTTTCTTT.

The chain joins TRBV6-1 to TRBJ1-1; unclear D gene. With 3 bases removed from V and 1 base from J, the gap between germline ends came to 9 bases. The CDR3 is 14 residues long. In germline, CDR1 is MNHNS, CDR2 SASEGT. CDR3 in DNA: TGTGCCAGCAGTGAGGTAGGAAAGAACACTGAAGCTTTCTTT. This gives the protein CASSEVGKNTEAFF.

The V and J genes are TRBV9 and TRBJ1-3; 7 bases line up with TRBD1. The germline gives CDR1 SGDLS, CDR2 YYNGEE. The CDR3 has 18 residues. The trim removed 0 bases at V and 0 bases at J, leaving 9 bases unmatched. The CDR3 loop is CASSVASGQDYSGNTIYF. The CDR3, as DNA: TGTGCCAGCAGCGTAGCTTCAGGACAGGACTACTCTGGAAACACCATATATTTT.

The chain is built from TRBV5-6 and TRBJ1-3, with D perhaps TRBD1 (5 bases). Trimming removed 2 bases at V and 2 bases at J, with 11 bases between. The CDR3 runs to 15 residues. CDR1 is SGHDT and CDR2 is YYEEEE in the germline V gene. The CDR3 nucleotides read TGTGCCAGCAGCTTTTCACCAGGGACTGGAAACACCATATATTTT. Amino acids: CASSFSPGTGNTIYF.

As DNA, the CDR3 is TGTGCCAGCAGCCGATGGGGGAGCGCAACTAATGAAAAACTGTTTTTT. Amino acids: CASSRWGSATNEKLFF. The rearrangement joins TRBV11-2 to TRBJ1-4; D perhaps matches TRBD1 (5 bases). Between the trimmed V and J ends, which lost 5 bases and 0 bases, there was a span of 13 bases. Germline lookup yields CDR1 SGHAT and CDR2 FQNNGV. This CDR3 spans 16 amino acids.

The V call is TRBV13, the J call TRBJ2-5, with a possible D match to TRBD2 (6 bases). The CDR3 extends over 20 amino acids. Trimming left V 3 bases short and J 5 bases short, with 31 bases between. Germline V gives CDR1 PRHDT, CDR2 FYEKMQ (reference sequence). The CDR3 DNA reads TGTGCCAGCAGCTTCAATTCGGGTAGCGGAGCCGACTACTTAGAGGAGACCCAGTACTTC. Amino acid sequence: CASSFNSGSGADYLEETQYF.

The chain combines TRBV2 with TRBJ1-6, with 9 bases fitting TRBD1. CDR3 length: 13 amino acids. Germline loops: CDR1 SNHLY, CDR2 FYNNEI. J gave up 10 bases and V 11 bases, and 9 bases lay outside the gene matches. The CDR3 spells CASQDRGGSPLHF. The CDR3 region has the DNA TGTGCCTCCCAGGACAGGGGCGGATCACCCCTCCACTTT.

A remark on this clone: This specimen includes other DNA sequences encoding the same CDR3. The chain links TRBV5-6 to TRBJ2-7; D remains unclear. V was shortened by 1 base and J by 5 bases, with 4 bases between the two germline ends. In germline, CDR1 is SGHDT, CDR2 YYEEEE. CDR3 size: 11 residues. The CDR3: CASSLFDEQYF. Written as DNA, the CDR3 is TGTGCCAGCAGCTTGTTCGACGAGCAGTACTTC.

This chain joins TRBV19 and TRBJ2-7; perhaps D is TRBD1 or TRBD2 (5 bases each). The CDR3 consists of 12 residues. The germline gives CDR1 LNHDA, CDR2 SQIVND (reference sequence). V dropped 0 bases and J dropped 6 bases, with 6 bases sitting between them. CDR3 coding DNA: TGTGCCAGTAGTATAGAGAGGGGCGAGCAGTACTTC. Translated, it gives CASSIERGEQYF.

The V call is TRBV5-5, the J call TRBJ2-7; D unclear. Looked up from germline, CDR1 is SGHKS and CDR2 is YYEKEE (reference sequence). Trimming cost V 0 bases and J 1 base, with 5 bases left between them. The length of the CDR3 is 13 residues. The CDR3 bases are TGTGCCAGCAGCTTGGGGATTTCCTACGAGCAGTACTTC. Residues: CASSLGISYEQYF. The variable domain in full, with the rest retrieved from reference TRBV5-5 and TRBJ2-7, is DAGVTQSPTHLIKTRGQQVTLRCSPISGHKSVSWYQQVLGQGPQFIFQYYEKEERGRGNFPDRFSARQFPNYSSELNVNALLLGDSALYLCASSLGISYEQYFGPGTRLTVT.

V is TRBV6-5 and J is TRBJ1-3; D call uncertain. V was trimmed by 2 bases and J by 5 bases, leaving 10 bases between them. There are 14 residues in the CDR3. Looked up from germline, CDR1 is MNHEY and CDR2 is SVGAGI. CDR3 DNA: TGTGCCAGCAGTTACGGTAGAGACAGAAACACCATATATTTT. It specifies CASSYGRDRNTIYF.

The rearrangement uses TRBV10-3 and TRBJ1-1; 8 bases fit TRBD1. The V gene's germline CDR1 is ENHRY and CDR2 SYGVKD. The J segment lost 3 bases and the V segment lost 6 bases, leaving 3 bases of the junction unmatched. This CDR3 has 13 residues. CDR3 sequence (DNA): TGTGCCATCAGGCCGGACAGGGACACTGAAGCTTTCTTT. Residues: CAIRPDRDTEAFF.

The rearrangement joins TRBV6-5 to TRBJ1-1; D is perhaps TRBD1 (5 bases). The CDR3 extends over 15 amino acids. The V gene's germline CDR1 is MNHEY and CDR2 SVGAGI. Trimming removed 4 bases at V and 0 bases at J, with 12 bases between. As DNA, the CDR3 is TGTGCCAGCAGTTCCCCGACGGGACTGAACACTGAAGCTTTCTTT. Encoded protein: CASSSPTGLNTEAFF.

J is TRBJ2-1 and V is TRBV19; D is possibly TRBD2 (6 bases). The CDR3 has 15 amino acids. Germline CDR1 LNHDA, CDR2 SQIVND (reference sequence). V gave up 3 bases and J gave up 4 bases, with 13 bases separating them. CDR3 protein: CASSMGGGPYNEQFF. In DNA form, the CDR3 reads TGTGCCAGTAGTATGGGGGGTGGGCCGTACAATGAGCAGTTCTTC.

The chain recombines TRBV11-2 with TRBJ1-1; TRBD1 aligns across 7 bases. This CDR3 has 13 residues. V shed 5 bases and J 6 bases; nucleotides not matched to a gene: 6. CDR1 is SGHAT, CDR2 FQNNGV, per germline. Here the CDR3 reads CASSALQGSEAFF. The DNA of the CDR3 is TGTGCCAGCAGCGCGCTACAGGGGTCTGAAGCTTTCTTT.

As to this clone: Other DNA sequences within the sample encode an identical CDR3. This chain's CDR3 is CAWSPRSNQPQHF. In nucleotides, the CDR3 is TGTGCCTGGAGTCCCCGCAGCAATCAGCCCCAGCATTTT. The chain joins TRBV30 to TRBJ1-5; D not certain. In germline, CDR1 is GTSNPN, CDR2 SVGIG (reference sequence). V was pared by 2 bases and J by 1 base, with 6 bases between. This CDR3 has 13 residues. The full variable domain, its missing parts supplied by reference TRBV30 and TRBJ1-5, is SQTIHQWPATLVQPVGSPLSLECTVEGTSNPNLYWYRQAAGRGLQLLFYSVGIGQISSEVPQNLSASRPQDRQFILSSKKLLLSDSGFYLCAWSPRSNQPQHFGDGTRLSIL.

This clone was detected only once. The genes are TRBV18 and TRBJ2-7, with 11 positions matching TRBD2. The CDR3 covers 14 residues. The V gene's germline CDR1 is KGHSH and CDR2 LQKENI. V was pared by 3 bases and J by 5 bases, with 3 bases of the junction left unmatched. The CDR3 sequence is CASSPRLAGNEQYF. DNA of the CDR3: TGTGCCAGCTCACCTAGACTAGCGGGGAACGAGCAGTACTTC.

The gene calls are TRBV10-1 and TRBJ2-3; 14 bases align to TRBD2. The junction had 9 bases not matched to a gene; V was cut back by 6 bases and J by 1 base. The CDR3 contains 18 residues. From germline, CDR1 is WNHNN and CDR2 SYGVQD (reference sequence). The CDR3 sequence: CASSSGLAGVYGTDTQYF. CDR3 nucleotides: TGCGCCAGCAGCTCGGGACTAGCGGGGGTATATGGCACAGATACGCAGTATTTT.

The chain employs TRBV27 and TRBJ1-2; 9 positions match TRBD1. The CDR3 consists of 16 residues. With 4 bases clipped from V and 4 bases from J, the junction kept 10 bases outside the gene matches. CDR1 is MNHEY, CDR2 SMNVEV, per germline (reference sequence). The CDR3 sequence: CASSYYRGRLLYGYTF. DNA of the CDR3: TGTGCCAGCAGTTATTACAGGGGGCGCCTCCTCTATGGCTACACCTTC.

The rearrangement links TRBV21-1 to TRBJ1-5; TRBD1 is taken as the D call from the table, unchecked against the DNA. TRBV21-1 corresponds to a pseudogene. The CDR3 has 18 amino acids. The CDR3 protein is CASSKERRGTGSNQPQHF. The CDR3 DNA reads TGTGCCAGCAGCAAAGAGCGTAGGGGGACGGGTAGCAATCAGCCCCAGCATTTT.

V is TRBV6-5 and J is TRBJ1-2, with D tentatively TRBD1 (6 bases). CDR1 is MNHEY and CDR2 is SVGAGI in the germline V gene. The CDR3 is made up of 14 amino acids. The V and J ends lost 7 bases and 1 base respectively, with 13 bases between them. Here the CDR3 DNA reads TGTGCCAGCATTAATACAGGGATTAACTATGGCTACACCTTC. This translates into CASINTGINYGYTF.

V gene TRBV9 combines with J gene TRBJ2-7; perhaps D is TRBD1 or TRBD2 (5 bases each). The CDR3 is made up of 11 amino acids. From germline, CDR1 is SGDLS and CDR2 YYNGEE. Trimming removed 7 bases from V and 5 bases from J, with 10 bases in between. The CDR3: CASPRDDEQYF. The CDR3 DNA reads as TGTGCCAGCCCTCGGGACGACGAGCAGTACTTC.

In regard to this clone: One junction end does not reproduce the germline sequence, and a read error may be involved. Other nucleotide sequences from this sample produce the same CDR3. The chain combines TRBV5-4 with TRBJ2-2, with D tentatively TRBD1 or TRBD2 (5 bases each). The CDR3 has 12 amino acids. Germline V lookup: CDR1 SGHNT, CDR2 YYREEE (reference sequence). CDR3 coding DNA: TGTGCCAGCAGCGGGACCACCGGGGAGCTGTTTTTC. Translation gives CASSGTTGELFF.

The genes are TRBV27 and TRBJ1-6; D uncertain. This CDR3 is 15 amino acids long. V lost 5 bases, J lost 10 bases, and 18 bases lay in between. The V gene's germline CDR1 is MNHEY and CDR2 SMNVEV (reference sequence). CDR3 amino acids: CASSPLAAPSSPLHF. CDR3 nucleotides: TGTGCCAGCAGTCCCCTAGCGGCGCCTTCCTCACCCCTCCACTTT.

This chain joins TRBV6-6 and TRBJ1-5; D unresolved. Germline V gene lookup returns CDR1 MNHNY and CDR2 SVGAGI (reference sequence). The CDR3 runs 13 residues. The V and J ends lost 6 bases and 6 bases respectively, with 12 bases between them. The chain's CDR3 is CASRSMDRQPQHF. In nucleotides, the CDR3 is TGTGCCAGCAGAAGTATGGACCGTCAGCCCCAGCATTTT.

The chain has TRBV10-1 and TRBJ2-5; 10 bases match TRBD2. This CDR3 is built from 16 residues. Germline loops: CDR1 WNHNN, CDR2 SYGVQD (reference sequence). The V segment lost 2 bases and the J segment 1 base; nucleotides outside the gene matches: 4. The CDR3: CASSEPAGGTQETQYF. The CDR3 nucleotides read TGCGCCAGCAGTGAGCCAGCGGGGGGGACCCAAGAGACCCAGTACTTC.

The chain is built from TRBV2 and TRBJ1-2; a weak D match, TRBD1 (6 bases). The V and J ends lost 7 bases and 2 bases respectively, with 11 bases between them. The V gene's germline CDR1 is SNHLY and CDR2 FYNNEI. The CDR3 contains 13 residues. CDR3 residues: CASTYTGNYGYTF. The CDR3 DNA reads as TGTGCCAGCACCTATACAGGGAACTATGGCTACACCTTC.